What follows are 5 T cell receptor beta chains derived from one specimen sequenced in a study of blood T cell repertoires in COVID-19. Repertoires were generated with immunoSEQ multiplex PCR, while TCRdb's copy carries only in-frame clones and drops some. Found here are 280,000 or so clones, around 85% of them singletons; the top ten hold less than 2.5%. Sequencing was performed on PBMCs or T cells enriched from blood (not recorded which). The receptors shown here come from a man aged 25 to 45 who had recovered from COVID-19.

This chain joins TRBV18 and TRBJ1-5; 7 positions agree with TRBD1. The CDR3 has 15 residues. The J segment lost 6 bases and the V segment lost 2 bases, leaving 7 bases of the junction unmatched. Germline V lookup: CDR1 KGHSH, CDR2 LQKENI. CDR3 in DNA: TGTGCCAGCTCACCATCCCAAACAGGGGTTCAGCCCCAGCATTTT. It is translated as CASSPSQTGVQPQHF.

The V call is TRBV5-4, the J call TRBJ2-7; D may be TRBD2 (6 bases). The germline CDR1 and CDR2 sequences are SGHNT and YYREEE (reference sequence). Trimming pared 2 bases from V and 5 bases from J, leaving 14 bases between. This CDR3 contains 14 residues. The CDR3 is CASSLTGTFNEQYF. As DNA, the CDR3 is TGTGCCAGCAGCTTAACCGGGACTTTCAACGAGCAGTACTTC.

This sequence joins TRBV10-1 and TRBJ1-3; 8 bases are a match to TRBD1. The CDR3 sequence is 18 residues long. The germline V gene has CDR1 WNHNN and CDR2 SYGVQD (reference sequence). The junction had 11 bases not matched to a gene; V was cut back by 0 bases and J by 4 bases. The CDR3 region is CASSESGQDNSHGNTIYF. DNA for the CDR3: TGCGCCAGCAGTGAGTCGGGACAGGATAACTCTCACGGAAACACCATATATTTT.

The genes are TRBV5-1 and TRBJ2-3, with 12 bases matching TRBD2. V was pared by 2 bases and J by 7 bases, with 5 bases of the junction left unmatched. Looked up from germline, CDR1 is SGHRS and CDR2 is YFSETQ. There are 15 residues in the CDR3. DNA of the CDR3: TGCGCCAGCAGCTTTCTAGCGGGGGGGCCGAATACGCAGTATTTT. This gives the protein CASSFLAGGPNTQYF.

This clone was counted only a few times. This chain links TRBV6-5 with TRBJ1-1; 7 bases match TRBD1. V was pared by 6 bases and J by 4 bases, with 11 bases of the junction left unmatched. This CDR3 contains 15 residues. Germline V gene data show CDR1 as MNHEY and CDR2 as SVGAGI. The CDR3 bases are TGTGCCAGCAGGGACAGGCTAATAGGCGGCACTGAAGCTTTCTTT. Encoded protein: CASRDRLIGGTEAFF.